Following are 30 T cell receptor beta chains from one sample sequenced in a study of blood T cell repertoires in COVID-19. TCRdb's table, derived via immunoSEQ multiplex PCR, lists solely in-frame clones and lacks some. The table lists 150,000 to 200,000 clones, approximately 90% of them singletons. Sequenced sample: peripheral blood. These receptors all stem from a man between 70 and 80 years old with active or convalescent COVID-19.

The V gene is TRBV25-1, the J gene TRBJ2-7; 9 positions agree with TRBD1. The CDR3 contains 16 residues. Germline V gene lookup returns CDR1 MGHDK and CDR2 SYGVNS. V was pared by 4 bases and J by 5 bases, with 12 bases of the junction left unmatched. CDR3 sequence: CASSVATPGQGHEQYF. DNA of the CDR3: TGTGCCAGCAGTGTTGCCACGCCGGGACAGGGCCACGAGCAGTACTTC.

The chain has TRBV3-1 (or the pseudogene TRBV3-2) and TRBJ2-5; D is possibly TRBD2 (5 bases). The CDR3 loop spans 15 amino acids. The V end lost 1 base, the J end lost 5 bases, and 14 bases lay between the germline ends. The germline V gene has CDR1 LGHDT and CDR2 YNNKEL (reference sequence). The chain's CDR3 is CASSQGRITGETQYF. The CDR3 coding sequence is TGTGCCAGCAGCCAAGGCCGAATTACGGGGGAGACCCAGTACTTC.

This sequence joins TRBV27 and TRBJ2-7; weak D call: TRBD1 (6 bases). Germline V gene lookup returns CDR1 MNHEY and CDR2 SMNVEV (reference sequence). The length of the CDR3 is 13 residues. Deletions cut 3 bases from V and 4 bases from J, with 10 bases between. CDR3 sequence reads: CASSLGHRYEQYF. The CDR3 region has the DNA TGTGCCAGCAGTTTGGGACACCGATACGAGCAGTACTTC.

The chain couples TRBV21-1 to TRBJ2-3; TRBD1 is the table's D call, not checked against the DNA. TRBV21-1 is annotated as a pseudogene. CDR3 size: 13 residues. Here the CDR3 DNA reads TGTGCCAGCAGCAGCTGGACAGGGGCTACGCAGTATTTT. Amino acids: CASSSWTGATQYF.

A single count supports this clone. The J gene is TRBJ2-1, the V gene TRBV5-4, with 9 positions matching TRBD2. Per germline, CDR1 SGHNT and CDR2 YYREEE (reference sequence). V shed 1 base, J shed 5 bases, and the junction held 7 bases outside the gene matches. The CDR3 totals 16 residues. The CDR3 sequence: CASSLWGLAKNNEQFF. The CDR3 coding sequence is TGTGCCAGCAGCTTGTGGGGACTAGCCAAGAACAATGAGCAGTTCTTC.

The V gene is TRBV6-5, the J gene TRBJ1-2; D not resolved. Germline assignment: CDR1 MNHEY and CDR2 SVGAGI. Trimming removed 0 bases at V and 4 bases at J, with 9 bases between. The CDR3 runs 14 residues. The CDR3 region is CASSYSRVGYGYTF. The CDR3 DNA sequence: TGTGCCAGCAGTTACTCGCGGGTCGGCTATGGCTACACCTTC.

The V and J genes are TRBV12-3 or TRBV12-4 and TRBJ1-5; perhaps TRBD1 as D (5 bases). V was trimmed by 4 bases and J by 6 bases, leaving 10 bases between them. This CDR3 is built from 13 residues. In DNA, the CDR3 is TGTGCCAGCAGTTGGGGGGAATCTCAGCCCCAGCATTTT. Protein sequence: CASSWGESQPQHF.

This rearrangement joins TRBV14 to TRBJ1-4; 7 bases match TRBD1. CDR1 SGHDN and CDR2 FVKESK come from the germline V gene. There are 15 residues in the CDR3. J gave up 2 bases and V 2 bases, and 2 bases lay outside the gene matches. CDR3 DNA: TGTGCCAGCAGCCAACCGGGACAGACTAATGAAAAACTGTTTTTT. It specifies CASSQPGQTNEKLFF.

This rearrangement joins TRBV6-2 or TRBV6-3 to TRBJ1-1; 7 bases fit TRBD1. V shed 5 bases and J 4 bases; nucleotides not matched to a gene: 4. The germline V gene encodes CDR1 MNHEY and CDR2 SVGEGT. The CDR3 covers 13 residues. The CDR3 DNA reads TGTGCCAGCAGTCCCGACAGGGTCACTGAAGCTTTCTTT. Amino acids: CASSPDRVTEAFF.

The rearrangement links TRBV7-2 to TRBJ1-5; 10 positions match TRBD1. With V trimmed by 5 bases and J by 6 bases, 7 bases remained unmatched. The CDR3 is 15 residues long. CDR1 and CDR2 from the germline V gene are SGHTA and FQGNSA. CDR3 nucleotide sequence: TGTGCCAGCAGCCGCGACAGGGGGCTTGGTCAGCCCCAGCATTTT. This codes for CASSRDRGLGQPQHF.

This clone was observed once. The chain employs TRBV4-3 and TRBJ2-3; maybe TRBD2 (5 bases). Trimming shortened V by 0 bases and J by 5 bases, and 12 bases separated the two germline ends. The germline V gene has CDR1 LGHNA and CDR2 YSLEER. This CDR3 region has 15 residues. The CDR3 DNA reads TGCGCCAGCAGCCAAGATCATGGACTGGGAGATACGCAGTATTTT. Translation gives CASSQDHGLGDTQYF.

The DNA for the CDR3 is TGTGCCAGCAGTTTAACGGGGGAACCCTACGAGCAGTACTTC. Translating gives CASSLTGEPYEQYF. This chain links TRBV27 with TRBJ2-7, with TRBD2 as a possible D gene (6 bases). This CDR3 has 14 amino acids. V shed 2 bases and J shed 2 bases, with 10 bases lying between them. Per germline, CDR1 MNHEY and CDR2 SMNVEV (reference sequence).

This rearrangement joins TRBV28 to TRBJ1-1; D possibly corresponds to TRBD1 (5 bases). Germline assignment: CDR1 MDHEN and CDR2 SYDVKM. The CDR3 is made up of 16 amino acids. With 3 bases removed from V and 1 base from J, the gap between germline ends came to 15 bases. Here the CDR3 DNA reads TGTGCCAGCAGTTTCGGCGCAGGGCTGAGGAACACTGAAGCTTTCTTT. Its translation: CASSFGAGLRNTEAFF. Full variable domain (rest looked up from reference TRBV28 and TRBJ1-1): DVKVTQSSRYLVKRTGEKVFLECVQDMDHENMFWYRQDPGLGLRLIYFSYDVKMKEKGDIPEGYSVSREKKERFSLILESASTNQTSMYLCASSFGAGLRNTEAFFGQGTRLTVV.

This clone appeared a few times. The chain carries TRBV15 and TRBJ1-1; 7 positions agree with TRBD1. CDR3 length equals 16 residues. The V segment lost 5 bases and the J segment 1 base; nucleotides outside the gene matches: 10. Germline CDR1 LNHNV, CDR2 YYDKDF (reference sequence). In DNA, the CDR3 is TGTGCCACCAGCGGCCGGAAGACAGGGAAGAACACTGAAGCTTTCTTT. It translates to CATSGRKTGKNTEAFF.

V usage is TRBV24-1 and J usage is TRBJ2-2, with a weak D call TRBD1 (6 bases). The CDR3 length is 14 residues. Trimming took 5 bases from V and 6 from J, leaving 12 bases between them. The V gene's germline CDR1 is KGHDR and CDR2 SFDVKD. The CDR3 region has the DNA TGTGCCACCAGTGTTCCAGGGGAACCCGGGGAGCTGTTTTTT. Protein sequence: CATSVPGEPGELFF.

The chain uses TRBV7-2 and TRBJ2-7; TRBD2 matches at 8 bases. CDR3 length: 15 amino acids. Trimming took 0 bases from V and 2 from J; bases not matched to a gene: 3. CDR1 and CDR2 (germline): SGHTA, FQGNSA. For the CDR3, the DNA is TGTGCCAGCAGCTTAGCTAGCGGGGAAACCTACGAGCAGTACTTC. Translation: CASSLASGETYEQYF.

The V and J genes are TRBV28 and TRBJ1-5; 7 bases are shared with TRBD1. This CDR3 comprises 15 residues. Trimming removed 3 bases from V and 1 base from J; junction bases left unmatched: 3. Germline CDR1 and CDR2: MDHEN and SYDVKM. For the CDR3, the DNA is TGTGCCAGCAGTTTCTCGACAGGGAGCAATCAGCCCCAGCATTTT. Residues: CASSFSTGSNQPQHF.

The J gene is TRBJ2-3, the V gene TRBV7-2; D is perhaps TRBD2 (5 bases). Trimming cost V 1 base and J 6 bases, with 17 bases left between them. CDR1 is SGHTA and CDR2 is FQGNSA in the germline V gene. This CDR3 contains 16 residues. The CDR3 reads CASSLVPRAGRDTQYF. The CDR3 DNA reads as TGTGCCAGCAGCTTAGTCCCGCGGGCCGGCCGGGATACGCAGTATTTT.

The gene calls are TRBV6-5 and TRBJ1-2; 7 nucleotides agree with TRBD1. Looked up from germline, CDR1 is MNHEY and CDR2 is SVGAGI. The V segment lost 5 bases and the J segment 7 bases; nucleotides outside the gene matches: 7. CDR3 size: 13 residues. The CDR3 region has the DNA TGTGCCAGCAGTCAGGGGGGCTTTAGTGGCTACACCTTC. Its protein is CASSQGGFSGYTF.

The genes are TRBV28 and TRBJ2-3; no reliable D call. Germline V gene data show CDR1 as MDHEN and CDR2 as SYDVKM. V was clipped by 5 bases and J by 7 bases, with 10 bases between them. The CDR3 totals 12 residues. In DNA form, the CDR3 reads TGTGCCAGCAGTCCCCAGGCTAATACGCAGTATTTT. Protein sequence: CASSPQANTQYF. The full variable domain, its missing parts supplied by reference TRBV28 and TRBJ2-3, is DVKVTQSSRYLVKRTGEKVFLECVQDMDHENMFWYRQDPGLGLRLIYFSYDVKMKEKGDIPEGYSVSREKKERFSLILESASTNQTSMYLCASSPQANTQYFGPGTRLTVL.

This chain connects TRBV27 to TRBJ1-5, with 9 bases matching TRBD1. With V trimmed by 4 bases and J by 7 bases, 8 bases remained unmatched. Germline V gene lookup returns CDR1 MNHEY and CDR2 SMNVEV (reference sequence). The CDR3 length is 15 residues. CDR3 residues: CASSSLDRGGQPQHF. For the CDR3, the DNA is TGTGCCAGCAGTTCACTGGACAGGGGAGGACAGCCCCAGCATTTT.

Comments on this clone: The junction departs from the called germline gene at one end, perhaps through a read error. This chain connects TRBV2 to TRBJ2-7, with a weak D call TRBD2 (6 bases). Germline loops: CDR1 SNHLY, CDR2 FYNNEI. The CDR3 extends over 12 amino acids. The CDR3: CAGSERREQQYF. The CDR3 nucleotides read TGTGCCGGCAGTGAAAGGCGGGAACAGCAGTACTTC.

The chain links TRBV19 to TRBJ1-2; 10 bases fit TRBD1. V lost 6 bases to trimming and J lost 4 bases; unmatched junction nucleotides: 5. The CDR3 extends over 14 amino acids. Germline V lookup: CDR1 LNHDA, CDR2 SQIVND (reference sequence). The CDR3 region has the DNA TGTGCCAGTAGCTCGACAGGGGGCGGCTATGGCTACACCTTC. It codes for CASSSTGGGYGYTF.

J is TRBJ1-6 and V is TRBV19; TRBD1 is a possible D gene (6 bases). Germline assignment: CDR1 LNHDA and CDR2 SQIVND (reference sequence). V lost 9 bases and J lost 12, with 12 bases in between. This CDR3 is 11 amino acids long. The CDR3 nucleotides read TGTGCCAGCGGGGACACCTTACCCCTCCACTTT. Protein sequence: CASGDTLPLHF.

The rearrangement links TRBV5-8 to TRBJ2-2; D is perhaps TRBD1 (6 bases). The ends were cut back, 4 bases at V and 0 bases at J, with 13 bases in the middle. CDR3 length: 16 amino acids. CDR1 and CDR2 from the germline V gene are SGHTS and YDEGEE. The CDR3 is CASSVGHLANTGELFF. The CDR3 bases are TGTGCCAGCAGCGTGGGACACCTTGCGAACACCGGGGAGCTGTTTTTT.

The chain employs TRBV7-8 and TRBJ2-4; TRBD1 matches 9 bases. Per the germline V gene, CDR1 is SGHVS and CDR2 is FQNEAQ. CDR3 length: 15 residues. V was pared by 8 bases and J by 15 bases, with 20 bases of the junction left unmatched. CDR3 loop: CASSLGGDRDHPWYF. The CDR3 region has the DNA TGTGCCAGCTCACTGGGGGGGGACAGGGACCACCCATGGTACTTC.

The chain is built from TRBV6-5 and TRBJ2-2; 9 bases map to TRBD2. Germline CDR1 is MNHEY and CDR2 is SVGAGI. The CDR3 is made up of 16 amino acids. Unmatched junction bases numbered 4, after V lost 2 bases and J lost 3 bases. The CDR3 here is CASSYRTSAHTGELFF. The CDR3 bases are TGTGCCAGCAGTTACCGGACTAGCGCTCACACCGGGGAGCTGTTTTTT.

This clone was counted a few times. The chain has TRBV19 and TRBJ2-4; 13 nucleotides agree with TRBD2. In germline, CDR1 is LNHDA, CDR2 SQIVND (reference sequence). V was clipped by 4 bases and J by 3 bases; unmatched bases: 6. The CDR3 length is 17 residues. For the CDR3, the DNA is TGTGCCAGTAGTACCAGACTAGCGGGAGGCCACAAAAACATTCAGTACTTC. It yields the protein CASSTRLAGGHKNIQYF.

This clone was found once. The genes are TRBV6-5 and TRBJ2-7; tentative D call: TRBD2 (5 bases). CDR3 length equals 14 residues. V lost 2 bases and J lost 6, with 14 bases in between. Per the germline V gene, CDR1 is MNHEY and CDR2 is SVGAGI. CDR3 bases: TGTGCCAGCAGTTACACTAGGCTAGCCCGCGAGCAGTACTTC. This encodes CASSYTRLAREQYF.

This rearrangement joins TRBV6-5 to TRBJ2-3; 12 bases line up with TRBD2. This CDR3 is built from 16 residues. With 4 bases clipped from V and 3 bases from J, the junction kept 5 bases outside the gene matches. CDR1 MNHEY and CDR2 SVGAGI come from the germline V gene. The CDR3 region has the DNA TGTGCCAGCAGTTTGCTAGCGGGAGGGCCAACAGATACGCAGTATTTT. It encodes CASSLLAGGPTDTQYF.